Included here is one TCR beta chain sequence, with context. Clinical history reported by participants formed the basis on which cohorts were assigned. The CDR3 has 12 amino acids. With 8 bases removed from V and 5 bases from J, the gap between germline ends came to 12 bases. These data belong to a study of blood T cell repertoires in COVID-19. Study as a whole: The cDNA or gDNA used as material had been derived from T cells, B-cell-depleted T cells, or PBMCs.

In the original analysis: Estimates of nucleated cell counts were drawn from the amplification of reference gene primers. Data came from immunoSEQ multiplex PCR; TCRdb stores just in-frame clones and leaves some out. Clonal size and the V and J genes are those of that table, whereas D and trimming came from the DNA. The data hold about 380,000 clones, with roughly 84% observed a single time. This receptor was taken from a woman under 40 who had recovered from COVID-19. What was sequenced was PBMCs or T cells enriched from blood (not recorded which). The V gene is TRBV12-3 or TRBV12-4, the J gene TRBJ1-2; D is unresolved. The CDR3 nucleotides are TGTGCCAGCTGGAGAGGATATTATGGCTACACCTTC. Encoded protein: CASWRGYYGYTF.